The 22 T cell receptor beta chains presented below share a single source sample, sequenced in a study of vaccination and CD4 T cells after COVID-19. Sequenced with the Oncomine TCR Beta short-read assay was DNA taken from cultured CD4+ T cells. TCRdb reprocessed the PCR reads with MiXCR, giving one entry per CDR3 protein. Of roughly 12,000 distinct CDR3 sequences listed, roughly 44% are singletons. As for treatment: approximately 11-day PBMC culture with coronavirus spike peptide pools or control peptides (ViraFEST assay). Their recognized antigens are unknown. The sequencing sample was made of CD4+ T cells from blood, cultured in vitro. These receptors came from a human donor who had recovered from COVID-19.

The chain carries TRBV20-1 and TRBJ2-4, with D possibly TRBD2 on 5 matching bases. Trimming pared 1 base from V and 0 bases from J, leaving 10 bases between. The CDR3 has 15 amino acids. Germline V gene lookup returns CDR1 DFQATT and CDR2 SNEGSKA (reference sequence). CDR3 amino acids: CSARGGLLAKNIQYF. As DNA, the CDR3 is TGCAGTGCTAGAGGAGGACTTCTAGCCAAAAACATTCAGTACTTC.

V gene TRBV14 combines with J gene TRBJ2-5; a possible D gene is TRBD1 (5 bases). CDR1 is SGHDN, CDR2 FVKESK, per germline. V was cut by 0 bases and J by 5 bases, with 13 bases left in between. The CDR3 has 15 residues. CDR3: CASSQDQQVWETQYF. In nucleotides, the CDR3 is TGTGCCAGCAGCCAAGACCAACAGGTCTGGGAGACCCAGTACTTC.

The chain uses TRBV20-1 and TRBJ2-3; maybe TRBD2 (5 bases). CDR1 is DFQATT, CDR2 SNEGSKA, per germline (reference sequence). With 4 bases removed from V and 4 bases from J, the gap between germline ends came to 18 bases. The CDR3 spans 15 residues. The CDR3: CSAIVGVASSDTQYF. In DNA, the CDR3 is TGCAGTGCTATCGTCGGGGTAGCGAGTTCAGATACGCAGTATTTT.

This clonotype has just a few counts. The CDR3 reads CSAPIVGVEAFF. In DNA form, the CDR3 reads TGCAGTGCCCCGATAGTCGGGGTTGAAGCTTTCTTT. This chain connects TRBV20-1 to TRBJ1-1; no clear D gene. Germline V CDR1 and CDR2: DFQATT, SNEGSKA (reference sequence). Between the trimmed V and J ends, which lost 6 bases and 7 bases, there was a span of 15 bases. This CDR3 contains 12 residues.

This clonotype was seen only a few times. This chain links TRBV20-1 with TRBJ1-2, with TRBD1 identical over 8 bases. This CDR3 contains 14 residues. Germline lookup yields CDR1 DFQATT and CDR2 SNEGSKA (reference sequence). Trimming at V came to 4 bases and at J to 2 bases, leaving 6 bases not matched to a gene. CDR3 residues: CSAILRQGNYGYTF. In DNA, the CDR3 is TGCAGTGCTATTTTAAGACAGGGGAACTATGGCTACACCTTC.

This clonotype was seen just once. J is TRBJ2-4 and V is TRBV6-5; no firm D call. Germline CDR1 reads MNHEY; CDR2 reads SVGAGI. This CDR3 is 16 amino acids long. V was cut by 0 bases and J by 0 bases, with 9 bases left in between. The DNA of the CDR3 is TGTGCCAGCAGTTACTCGTATGCCCTAGCCAAAAACATTCAGTACTTC. Translating gives CASSYSYALAKNIQYF.

The rearrangement uses TRBV10-3 and TRBJ1-3, with D unclear. With 11 bases removed from V and 4 bases from J, the gap between germline ends came to 12 bases. Germline V CDR1 and CDR2: ENHRY, SYGVKD. The CDR3 length is 12 residues. CDR3 DNA: TGTGCCGCTGCGGTTCGGGGAAACACCATATATTTT. The encoded protein is CAAAVRGNTIYF.

The rearrangement joins TRBV20-1 to TRBJ2-2; perhaps D is TRBD1 or TRBD2 (5 bases each). The germline gives CDR1 DFQATT, CDR2 SNEGSKA (reference sequence). This CDR3 comprises 14 residues. The V and J ends lost 1 base and 2 bases respectively, with 8 bases between them. CDR3 sequence: CSARAGTNTGELFF. For the CDR3, the DNA is TGCAGTGCTAGAGCCGGGACCAACACCGGGGAGCTGTTTTTT.

The chain couples TRBV28 to TRBJ1-5, with 9 bases aligning to TRBD1. The CDR3 contains 17 residues. Germline CDR1 MDHEN, CDR2 SYDVKM. V gave up 7 bases and J gave up 0 bases; unmatched junction bases: 10. The CDR3 sequence: CASNTSQGAGSNQPQHF. The CDR3 bases are TGTGCCAGCAATACGTCACAGGGGGCGGGTAGCAATCAGCCCCAGCATTTT.

The chain links TRBV20-1 to TRBJ2-1; 9 nucleotides agree with TRBD2. CDR1 DFQATT and CDR2 SNEGSKA come from the germline V gene (reference sequence). Germline trimming cut 4 bases from V and 9 bases from J; bases unmatched to any gene: 1. This CDR3 region has 11 residues. CDR3 DNA: TGCAGTGCTACACTAGCGGGTGAGCAGTTCTTC. Translated: CSATLAGEQFF.

The chain is built from TRBV19 and TRBJ2-1; the match to TRBD2 covers 12 bases. The CDR3 is 15 amino acids. The J segment lost 7 bases and the V segment lost 5 bases, leaving 6 bases of the junction unmatched. Germline V CDR1 and CDR2: LNHDA, SQIVND (reference sequence). This CDR3 is CASSVGTSGFNEQFF. In nucleotides, the CDR3 is TGTGCCAGTAGTGTCGGGACTAGCGGGTTTAATGAGCAGTTCTTC.

V is TRBV24-1 and J is TRBJ1-5; 7 bases align to TRBD1. Looked up from germline, CDR1 is KGHDR and CDR2 is SFDVKD. The V segment lost 3 bases and the J segment 4 bases; nucleotides outside the gene matches: 5. The CDR3 contains 15 residues. The CDR3 coding sequence is TGTGCCACCAGTGATGGGGGACAGACTAATCAGCCCCAGCATTTT. Translating gives CATSDGGQTNQPQHF.

V is TRBV20-1 and J is TRBJ2-7; no definite D call. The CDR3 has 14 residues. The ends were cut back, 1 base at V and 7 bases at J, with 17 bases in the middle. CDR1 is DFQATT, CDR2 SNEGSKA, per germline (reference sequence). CDR3 in amino acids: CSARGPGALGEQYF. For the CDR3, the DNA is TGCAGTGCTAGAGGTCCTGGCGCTCTTGGGGAGCAGTACTTC.

The chain employs TRBV10-3 and TRBJ2-7, with D perhaps matching TRBD2 (6 bases). Germline values: CDR1 ENHRY, CDR2 SYGVKD. CDR3 length equals 17 residues. The V end was cut by 4 bases, the J end by 2 bases, with 21 bases between. CDR3 sequence (DNA): TGTGCCATCAGTGGGAATTCAAATAGCGGCCCCACCTACGAGCAGTACTTC. This gives the protein CAISGNSNSGPTYEQYF.

The V call is TRBV2, the J call TRBJ1-6; no clear D gene. The V end was cut by 3 bases, the J end by 5 bases, with 11 bases between. CDR1 SNHLY and CDR2 FYNNEI come from the germline V gene. This CDR3 is built from 15 residues. CDR3 region: CASSEINGNNSPLHF. DNA of the CDR3: TGTGCCAGCAGTGAGATCAACGGGAATAATTCACCCCTCCACTTT.

This clonotype was detected a few times. V gene TRBV6-4 combines with J gene TRBJ1-2; a weak D match, TRBD1 (5 bases). The V end lost 2 bases, the J end lost 14 bases, and 9 bases lay between the germline ends. The germline gives CDR1 MRHNA, CDR2 SNTAGT. This CDR3 contains 10 residues. CDR3 loop: CASSDGTETF. Here the CDR3 DNA reads TGTGCCAGCAGTGACGGGACGGAAACCTTC.

The chain employs TRBV12-3 or TRBV12-4 and TRBJ1-3; the D is unclear. V lost 0 bases, J lost 2 bases, and 5 bases lay in between. The CDR3 has 14 residues. The CDR3 reads CASSLARAGNTIYF. For the CDR3, the DNA is TGTGCCAGCAGTTTAGCGCGCGCTGGAAACACCATATATTTT.

The gene calls are TRBV20-1 and TRBJ2-5; the D is unclear. Trimming took off 4 bases at V and 0 bases at J, with 9 bases between the two ends. Germline CDR1 is DFQATT and CDR2 is SNEGSKA (reference sequence). The CDR3 totals 13 residues. The CDR3 bases are TGCAGTGCTAACGACGACAACCAAGAGACCCAGTACTTC. It is translated as CSANDDNQETQYF.

The chain is built from TRBV7-9 and TRBJ1-6; D is unresolved. Germline lookup yields CDR1 SEHNR and CDR2 FQNEAQ (reference sequence). Trimming pared 4 bases from V and 10 bases from J, leaving 17 bases between. The CDR3 length is 15 residues. The CDR3 spells CASSSDDQVVSPLHF. CDR3 nucleotide sequence: TGTGCCAGCAGCTCAGACGACCAGGTGGTGTCACCCCTCCACTTT.

This chain connects TRBV27 to TRBJ1-6; 7 positions match TRBD1. Trimming took 6 bases from V and 2 from J; bases not matched to a gene: 13. Germline V gene data show CDR1 as MNHEY and CDR2 as SMNVEV (reference sequence). The CDR3 covers 18 residues. In nucleotides, the CDR3 is TGTGCCAGCAGGAGACAGGGAGTGCCCAGAACCTATAATTCACCCCTCCACTTT. It encodes CASRRQGVPRTYNSPLHF.

The rearrangement uses TRBV19 and TRBJ2-7; 7 bases match TRBD2. The CDR3 is 14 residues long. Germline CDR1 and CDR2: LNHDA and SQIVND (reference sequence). V shed 2 bases, J shed 7 bases, and the junction held 8 bases outside the gene matches. The CDR3 protein is CASSIQGGAREQYF. The CDR3 region has the DNA TGTGCCAGTAGTATACAGGGAGGGGCGCGTGAGCAGTACTTC.

The rearrangement uses TRBV7-8 and TRBJ1-5; D gene ambiguous. Deletions cut 1 base from V and 6 bases from J, with 7 bases between. In germline, CDR1 is SGHVS, CDR2 FQNEAQ. There are 13 residues in the CDR3. The CDR3 loop is CASSLGGSQPQHF. In DNA form, the CDR3 reads TGTGCCAGCAGCTTAGGGGGAAGTCAGCCCCAGCATTTT.